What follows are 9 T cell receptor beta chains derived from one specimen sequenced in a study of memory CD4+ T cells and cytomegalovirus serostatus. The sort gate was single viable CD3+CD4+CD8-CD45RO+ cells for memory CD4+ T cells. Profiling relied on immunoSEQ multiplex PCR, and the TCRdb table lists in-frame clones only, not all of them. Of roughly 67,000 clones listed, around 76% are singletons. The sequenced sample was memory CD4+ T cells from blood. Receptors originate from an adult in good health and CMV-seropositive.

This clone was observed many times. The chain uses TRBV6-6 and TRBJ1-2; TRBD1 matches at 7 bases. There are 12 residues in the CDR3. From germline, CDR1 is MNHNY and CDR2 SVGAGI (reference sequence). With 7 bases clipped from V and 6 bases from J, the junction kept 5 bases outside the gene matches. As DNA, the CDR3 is TGTGCCAGCACCCTACAGGGGAATGGCTACACCTTC. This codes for CASTLQGNGYTF.

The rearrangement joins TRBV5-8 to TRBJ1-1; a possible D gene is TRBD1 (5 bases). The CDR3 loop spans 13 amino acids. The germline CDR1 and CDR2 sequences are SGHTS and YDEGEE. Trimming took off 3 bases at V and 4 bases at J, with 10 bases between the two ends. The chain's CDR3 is CASSSFQGTEAFF. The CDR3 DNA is TGTGCCAGCAGCTCCTTTCAGGGCACTGAAGCTTTCTTT.

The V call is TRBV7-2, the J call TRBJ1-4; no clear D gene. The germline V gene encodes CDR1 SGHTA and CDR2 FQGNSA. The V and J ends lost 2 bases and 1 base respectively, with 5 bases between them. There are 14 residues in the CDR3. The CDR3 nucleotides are TGTGCCAGCAGCTTACTCGGAACTAATGAAAAACTGTTTTTT. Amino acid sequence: CASSLLGTNEKLFF.

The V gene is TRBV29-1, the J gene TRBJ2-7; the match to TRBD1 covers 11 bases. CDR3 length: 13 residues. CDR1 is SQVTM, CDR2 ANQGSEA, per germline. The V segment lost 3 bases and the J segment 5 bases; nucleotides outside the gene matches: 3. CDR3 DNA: TGCAGCGTTGACAGGACAGGGGGCGACGAGCAGTACTTC. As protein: CSVDRTGGDEQYF.

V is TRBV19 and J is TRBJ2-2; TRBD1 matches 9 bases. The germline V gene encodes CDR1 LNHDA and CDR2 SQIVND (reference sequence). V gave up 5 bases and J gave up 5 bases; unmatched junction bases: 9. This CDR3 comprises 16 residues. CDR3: CASSPRGQGGTGELFF. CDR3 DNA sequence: TGTGCCAGTAGTCCCCGGGGACAGGGTGGGACCGGGGAGCTGTTTTTT.

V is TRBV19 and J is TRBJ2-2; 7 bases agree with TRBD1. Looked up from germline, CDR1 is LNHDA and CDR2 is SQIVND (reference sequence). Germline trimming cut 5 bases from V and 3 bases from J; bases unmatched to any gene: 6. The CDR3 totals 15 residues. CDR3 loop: CASSLGTGDTGELFF. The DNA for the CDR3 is TGTGCCAGTAGTCTGGGTACAGGGGACACCGGGGAGCTGTTTTTT.

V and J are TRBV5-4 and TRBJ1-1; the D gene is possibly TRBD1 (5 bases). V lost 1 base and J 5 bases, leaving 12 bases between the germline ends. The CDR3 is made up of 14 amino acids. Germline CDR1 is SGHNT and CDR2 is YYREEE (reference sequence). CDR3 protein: CASSLWGGNTEAFF. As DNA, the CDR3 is TGTGCCAGCAGCTTGTGGGGGGGAAATACTGAAGCTTTCTTT. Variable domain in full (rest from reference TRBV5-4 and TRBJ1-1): ETGVTQSPTHLIKTRGQQVTLRCSSQSGHNTVSWYQQALGQGPQFIFQYYREEENGRGNFPPRFSGLQFPNYSSELNVNALELDDSALYLCASSLWGGNTEAFFGQGTRLTVV.

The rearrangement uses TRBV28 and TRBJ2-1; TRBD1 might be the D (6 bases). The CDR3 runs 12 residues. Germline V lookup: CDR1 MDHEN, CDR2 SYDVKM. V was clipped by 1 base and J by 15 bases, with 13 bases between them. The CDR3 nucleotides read TGTGCCAGCAGTTTATTTAGGGACAAGCTGTTCTTC. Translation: CASSLFRDKLFF. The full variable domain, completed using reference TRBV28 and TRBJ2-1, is DVKVTQSSRYLVKRTGEKVFLECVQDMDHENMFWYRQDPGLGLRLIYFSYDVKMKEKGDIPEGYSVSREKKERFSLILESASTNQTSMYLCASSLFRDKLFFGPGTRLTVL.

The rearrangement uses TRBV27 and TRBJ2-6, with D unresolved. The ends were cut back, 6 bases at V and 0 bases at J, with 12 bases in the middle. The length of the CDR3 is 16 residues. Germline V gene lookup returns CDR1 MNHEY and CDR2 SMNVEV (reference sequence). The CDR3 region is CASSRRHVSGANVLTF. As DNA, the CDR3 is TGTGCCAGCAGCCGTAGACACGTCTCTGGGGCCAACGTCCTGACTTTC.